The rows below give T cell receptor beta chains drawn from one sample of a study of CXCR3-negative and CXCR3-positive naive CD8 T cells. No DNA is given; TCRdb re-called the 5' RACE reads and lists each CDR3 protein once. In all, the sample yields around 66,000 distinct CDR3 sequences. Sequenced: naive CXCR3+ CD8+ T cells from blood. The source of these receptors is a human donor in good health. Some clones in this sample may be carry-over from other donors' samples. Each CDR3 is given with its conserved first and last residue.

TRBV5-1	11	TRBJ2-1	CASSWGTARFF
TRBV12-5	17	TRBJ2-3	CASGSAGRPPSTDTQYF
TRBV4-3	18	TRBJ2-3	CASSQDSSGRSSTDTQYF
TRBV11-2	18	TRBJ2-3	CASSLGLAGPTPLDTQYF
TRBV7-6	20	TRBJ2-1	CASSLVPSQVRKSPSGEQFF
TRBV18	16	TRBJ2-7	CASSPADRAGSYEQYF
TRBV29-1	11	TRBJ2-7	CSAIQGGEQYF
TRBV3-1	15	TRBJ2-6	CASSQAVSGANVLTF
TRBV19	14	TRBJ1-5	CASSIDQPNQPQHF
TRBV29-1	12	TRBJ1-2	CSVESGGYGYTF
TRBV6-5	13	TRBJ2-1	CASSYSTNNEQFF
TRBV20-1	15	TRBJ2-7	CSARDVRYERAEQYF
TRBV7-6	15	TRBJ2-7	CASSHTTTGVHEQYF
TRBV29-1	12	TRBJ2-1	CSAQQGTLEQFF
TRBV7-2	15	TRBJ2-7	CASTFLAGEFHEQYF
TRBV5-1	16	TRBJ2-2	CASSWTAIPNTGELFF
TRBV28	17	TRBJ2-3	CASRLGWGAVRTDTQYF
TRBV6-4	14	TRBJ2-2	CASSASGSTGELFF
TRBV2	13	TRBJ2-1	CASWTAGANEQFF
TRBV5-4	12	TRBJ2-7	CASSFSEYEQYF
TRBV15	16	TRBJ1-1	CATSSEPEGMNTEAFF
TRBV29-1	12	TRBJ2-7	CSVGDYDYKQYF
TRBV7-6	13	TRBJ2-6	CASSSGGANVLTF
TRBV9	19	TRBJ2-7	CASSTKGGTGDLSVGEHYF
TRBV12-3/TRBV12-4	16	TRBJ2-1	CASILIPGQIGNEQFF
TRBV4-3	15	TRBJ2-7	CASSQDRAGLYEQYF
TRBV7-9	15	TRBJ1-5	CASSSDRAVNQPQHF
TRBV29-1	16	TRBJ2-7	CSVEGETGKSSYEQYF
TRBV14	23	TRBJ1-1	CASSQDPLAEAAKVGYMNTEAFF
TRBV6-5	18	TRBJ2-1	CASSYSRASAVYYNEQFF
TRBV2	15	TRBJ2-5	CASTLLAGGAETQYF
TRBV15	12	TRBJ2-2	CATSREDGELFF